Listed below are T cell receptor beta chains from one sample, sequenced in a study of blood T cell repertoires in COVID-19. Clones were read by immunoSEQ multiplex PCR, and TCRdb kept only the in-frame ones, dropping some. The sample shows a few hundred thousand clones, over 75% of them seen only once. Sequenced material: PBMCs or T cells enriched from blood (not recorded which). The receptors were gathered from a woman between 18 and 29 years old who had recovered from COVID-19. CDR3s include the opening cysteine and the closing phenylalanine or tryptophan. A D gene is named only where the DNA matches it firmly. Size values are once, few and many counts, or a class for expanded clones, and some rows have none.

>15|TRBJ2-3|TRBD2|-|TRBV3-1/TRBV3-2
TGTGCCAGCAGCCCTACTAGCGGGGGGATAGATACGCAGTATTTT
CASSPTSGGIDTQYF
>15|TRBJ2-6|-|-|TRBV7-3
TGTGCCAGCAGCCGGACAGTAGCTGGGGCCAACGTCCTGACTTTC
CASSRTVAGANVLTF
>14|TRBJ1-3|-|-|TRBV7-5
TGTGTCAGAAGCGGCAGGGTTGTTCGAAACACCATATATTTT
CVRSGRVVRNTIYF
>12|TRBJ2-7|-|once|TRBV19
TGTGCCAGTAAAGGGGGGGCAAACGAGCAGTACTTC
CASKGGANEQYF
>13|TRBJ1-1|-|-|TRBV30
TGTGCCTGGAGTGTAGTGGGTGGCGGCGGAGCTTTCTTT
CAWSVVGGGGAFF
>12|TRBJ1-2|-|-|TRBV10-3
TGTGCCATCACTCAACAAGAGGGTGGCTACACCTTC
CAITQQEGGYTF
>13|TRBJ1-2|TRBD1|-|TRBV28
TGTGCCAGCAGTTCCGGGACAGGGGCCGGCTACACCTTC
CASSSGTGAGYTF
>13|TRBJ1-5|TRBD1|-|TRBV12-3/TRBV12-4
TGTGCCAGCAGTTCGCAGGGGGATCAGCCCCAGCATTTT
CASSSQGDQPQHF
>15|TRBJ1-2|-|-|TRBV7-9
TGTGCCAGCAGCTTAGCCAGGACAGAGTCCTATGGCTACACCTTC
CASSLARTESYGYTF
>16|TRBJ2-7|TRBD2|-|TRBV4-1
TGCGCCAGCAGCGCCCTGGGACTAGCGGTCCCCTACGAGCAGTACTTC
CASSALGLAVPYEQYF
>16|TRBJ2-1|-|-|TRBV18
TGTGCCAGCTCACAAGCTCGAGACTATGCCTACAATGAGCAGTTCTTC
CASSQARDYAYNEQFF
>16|TRBJ2-5|TRBD1|-|TRBV19
TGTGCCAGTAGTGTGACAACCGTAGGGGGCCGGGAGACCCAGTACTTC
CASSVTTVGGRETQYF
>14|TRBJ1-1|TRBD1|-|TRBV7-9
TGTGCCGCCGGCCCGGGACAGGGTTACACTGAAGCTTTCTTT
CAAGPGQGYTEAFF
>13|TRBJ1-2|TRBD1|once|TRBV30
TGTGCCTGGACAGGGGGGACAGGGTTCGGCTACACCTTC
CAWTGGTGFGYTF
>14|TRBJ2-5|TRBD2|-|TRBV3-1/TRBV3-2
TGTGCCACACAACTAGCGGGAGGGCAAGAGACCCAGTACTTC
CATQLAGGQETQYF
>11|TRBJ2-1|-|-|TRBV12-3/TRBV12-4
TGTGCCAGCACCCCCCAGGGCGAGCAGTTCTTC
CASTPQGEQFF
>12|TRBJ2-7|-|-|TRBV5-5
TGTGCCAGCAGCTTTCAGGGCTACGAGCAGTACTTC
CASSFQGYEQYF
>14|TRBJ2-2|TRBD1|-|TRBV10-2
TGCGCCAGCAGAAGGGGGCATGGTACCGGGGAGCTGTTTTTT
CASRRGHGTGELFF
>13|TRBJ1-1|-|-|TRBV2
TGTGCCAGCAAGGACCGCGGGTACACTGAAGCTTTCTTT
CASKDRGYTEAFF
>13|TRBJ1-2|TRBD1|-|TRBV6-5
TGTGCCAGCACTCGGGACAGGGCTTCTGGCTACACCTTC
CASTRDRASGYTF
>16|TRBJ2-2|-|many|TRBV5-4
TGTGCCAGCAGCTTAACTATCTCCTCTGACACCGGGGAGCTGTTTTTT
CASSLTISSDTGELFF
>17|TRBJ1-2|TRBD1|-|TRBV4-1
TGCGCCAGCAGCCCGCTTCTACTAGGACAGGGAGACTATGGCTACACCTTC
CASSPLLLGQGDYGYTF
>18|TRBJ2-2|TRBD2|-|TRBV3-1/TRBV3-2
TGTGCCAGCAGCCATCTGGGACTAGCGGGGGGGTTCACCGGGGAGCTGTTTTTT
CASSHLGLAGGFTGELFF
>12|TRBJ1-2|-|-|TRBV9
TGTGCCAGCACGGGGGGAGAGTATGGCTACACCTTC
CASTGGEYGYTF
>15|TRBJ2-1|TRBD2|-|TRBV5-4
TGTGCCAGCAGCTCACGGGGGGGCCACTACAATGAGCAGTTCTTC
CASSSRGGHYNEQFF
>14|TRBJ1-4|-|few|TRBV30
TGTGCCTGGACCACAGACAGCTCTAATGAAAAACTGTTTTTT
CAWTTDSSNEKLFF